Sequencing of this TCR beta chain was carried out in a study of T cell repertoires in cytomegalovirus infection. Via MiXCR, TCRdb re-called the reads, giving one row per CDR3 protein. The sample yields roughly 720,000 distinct CDR3 sequences, roughly 36% seen once. V lost 8 bases, J lost 7 bases, and 6 bases lay in between. Germline V gene sequence: CDR1 MNHNY, CDR2 SVGAGI (reference sequence). The CDR3 spans 11 residues. This chain joins TRBV6-6 and TRBJ1-6; D is unclear. The sequencing sample was made of PBMCs. The sequence was obtained from a human donor in good health (CMV status not recorded). Some clones in this sample may be carry-over from other donors' samples. The CDR3 DNA sequence: TGTGCCAGCCAGGAGAATTCACCCCTCCACTTT. Residues: CASQENSPLHF.